This TCR beta chain was identified in a study of cytomegalovirus exposure and HLA in healthy donors. Assay: immunoSEQ multiplex PCR; the TCRdb copy retains only in-frame clones and omits some. This table has 75,000 to 85,000 clones, roughly 93% appearing once. This clone turned up a few times. The germline CDR1 and CDR2 sequences are MNHEY and SMNVEV (reference sequence). V shed 8 bases and J shed 2 bases, with 22 bases lying between them. The CDR3 sequence is 17 residues long. The clonotype comes from a man aged 25 to 45 in good health and CMV-seronegative. The sequenced sample was PBMCs. The gene calls are TRBV27 and TRBJ1-5, with a possible D match to TRBD1 (6 bases). In nucleotides, the CDR3 is TGTGCCAGCCCCGACCCCAACAGGGAGTCACGCAATCAGCCCCAGCATTTT. It translates to CASPDPNRESRNQPQHF.